A selection of T cell receptor beta chains follows, all from one sample in a study of blood T cells in healthy people across ages. Each CDR3 protein gets one entry after TCRdb re-called the 5' RACE reads with MiXCR. This table has more than 550,000 distinct CDR3 sequences, 22% appearing once. The specimen sequenced was blood. The source is a man aged 70-80 years in good health. The conserved cysteine and the conserved F or W are not part of the CDR3 here. The D gene is left open where the match is weak.

.	TRBV15	TRBJ2-5	ATSRDQGQETQY
.	TRBV7-9	TRBJ1-5	ASSLSLQPQH
.	TRBV29-1	TRBJ2-3	SVPGTDTDTQY
TRBD1	TRBV20-1	TRBJ1-5	SARGDVDRGNQPQR
.	TRBV12-3/TRBV12-4	TRBJ2-1	ASRAQASDEQF
.	TRBV20-1	TRBJ1-5	SVPGRQPQH
.	TRBV19	TRBJ2-2	ASSIGAGDTGELF
TRBD2	TRBV20-1	TRBJ2-2	SARDLREGNSGELF
.	TRBV4-1	TRBJ2-3	ASSQDETAPSQY
TRBD2	TRBV12-3/TRBV12-4	TRBJ2-7	ASSLARSGGTYEQY
TRBD2	TRBV18	TRBJ2-1	ACSNTSGRTYEQF
.	TRBV5-5	TRBJ2-7	ASSQTGQTTYSYEQY
TRBD1	TRBV7-2	TRBJ2-3	ASSLRAPGQGQDTQY
.	TRBV24-1	.	ATSDTGRNLYNEQF
TRBD1	TRBV19	TRBJ1-1	ASSRGDRGLGTEAF
.	TRBV5-1	TRBJ2-1	ASSLADDHYNEQF